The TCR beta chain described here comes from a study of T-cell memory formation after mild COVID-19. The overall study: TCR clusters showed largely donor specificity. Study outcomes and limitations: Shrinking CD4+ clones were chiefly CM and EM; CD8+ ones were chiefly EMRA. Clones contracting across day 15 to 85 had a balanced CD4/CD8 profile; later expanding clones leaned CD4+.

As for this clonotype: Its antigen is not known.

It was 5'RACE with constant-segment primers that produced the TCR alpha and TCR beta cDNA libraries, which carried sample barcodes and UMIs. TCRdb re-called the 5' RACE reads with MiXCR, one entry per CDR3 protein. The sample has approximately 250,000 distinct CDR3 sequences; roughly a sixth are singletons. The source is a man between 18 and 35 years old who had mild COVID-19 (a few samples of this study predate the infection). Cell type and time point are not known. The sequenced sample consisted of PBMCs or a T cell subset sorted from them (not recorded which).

CDR3 in amino acids: CASSIDQGPYYNEQFF. In DNA form, the CDR3 reads TGTGCCAGTAGTATAGATCAGGGACCATACTACAATGAGCAGTTCTTC. This chain joins TRBV19 and TRBJ2-1; D tentatively fits TRBD1 or TRBD2 (5 bases each). There are 16 residues in the CDR3. CDR1 and CDR2 from the germline V gene are LNHDA and SQIVND (reference sequence). Trimming took off 0 bases at V and 3 bases at J, with 12 bases between the two ends.